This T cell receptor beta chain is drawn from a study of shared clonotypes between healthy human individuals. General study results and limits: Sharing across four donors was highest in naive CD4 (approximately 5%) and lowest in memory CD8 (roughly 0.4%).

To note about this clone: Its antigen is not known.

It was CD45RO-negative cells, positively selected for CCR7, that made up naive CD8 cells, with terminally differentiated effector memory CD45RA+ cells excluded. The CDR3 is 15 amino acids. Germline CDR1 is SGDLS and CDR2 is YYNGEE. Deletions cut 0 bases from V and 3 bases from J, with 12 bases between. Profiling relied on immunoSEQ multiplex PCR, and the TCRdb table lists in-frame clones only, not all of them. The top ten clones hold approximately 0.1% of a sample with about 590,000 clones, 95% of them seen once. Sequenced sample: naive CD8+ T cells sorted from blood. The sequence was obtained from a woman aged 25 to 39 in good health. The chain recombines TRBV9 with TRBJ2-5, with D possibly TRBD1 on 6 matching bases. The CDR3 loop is CASSVGGHPEETQYF. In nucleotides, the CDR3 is TGTGCCAGCAGCGTAGGGGGACACCCCGAAGAGACCCAGTACTTC.